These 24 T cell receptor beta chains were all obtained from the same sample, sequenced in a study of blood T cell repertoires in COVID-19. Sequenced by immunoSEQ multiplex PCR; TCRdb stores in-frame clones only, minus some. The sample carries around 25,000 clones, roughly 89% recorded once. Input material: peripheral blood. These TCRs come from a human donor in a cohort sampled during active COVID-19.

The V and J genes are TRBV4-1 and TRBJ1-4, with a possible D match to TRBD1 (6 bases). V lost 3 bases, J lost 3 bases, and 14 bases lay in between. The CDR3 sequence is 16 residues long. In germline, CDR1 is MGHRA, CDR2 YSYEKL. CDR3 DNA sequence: TGCGCCAGCAGCCATGCCGGACAGCGGCCTAATGAAAAACTGTTTTTT. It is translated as CASSHAGQRPNEKLFF.

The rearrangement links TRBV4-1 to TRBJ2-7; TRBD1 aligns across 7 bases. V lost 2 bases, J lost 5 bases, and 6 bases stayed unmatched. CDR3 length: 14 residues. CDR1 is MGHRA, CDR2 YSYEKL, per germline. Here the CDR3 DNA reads TGCGCCAGCAGCCAACCCGACAGGGACCACGAGCAGTACTTC. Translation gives CASSQPDRDHEQYF.

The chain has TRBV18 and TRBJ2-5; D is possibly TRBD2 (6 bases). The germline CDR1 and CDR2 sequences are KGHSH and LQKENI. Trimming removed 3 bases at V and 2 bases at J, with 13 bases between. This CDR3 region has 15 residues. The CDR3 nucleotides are TGTGCCAGCTCACCTCGAGAGGGGACTCAAGAGACCCAGTACTTC. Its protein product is CASSPREGTQETQYF.

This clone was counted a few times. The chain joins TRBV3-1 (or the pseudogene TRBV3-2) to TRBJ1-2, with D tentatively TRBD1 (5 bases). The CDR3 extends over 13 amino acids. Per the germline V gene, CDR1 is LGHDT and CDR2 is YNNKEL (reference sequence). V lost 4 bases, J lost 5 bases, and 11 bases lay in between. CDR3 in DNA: TGTGCCAGCAGCCCCAGGGTGTCGTATGGCTACACCTTC. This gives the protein CASSPRVSYGYTF.

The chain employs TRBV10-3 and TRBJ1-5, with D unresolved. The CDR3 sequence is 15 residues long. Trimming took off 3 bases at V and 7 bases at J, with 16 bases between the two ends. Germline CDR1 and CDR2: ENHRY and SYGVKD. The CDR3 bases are TGTGCCATCAGTGATGAAGGAGGCCTCCTCCAGCCCCAGCATTTT. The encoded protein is CAISDEGGLLQPQHF.

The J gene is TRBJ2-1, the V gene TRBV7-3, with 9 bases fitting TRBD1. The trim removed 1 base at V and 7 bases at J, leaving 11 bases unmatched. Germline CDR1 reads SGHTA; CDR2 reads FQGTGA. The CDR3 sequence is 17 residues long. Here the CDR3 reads CASSLNGAGTGTNEQFF. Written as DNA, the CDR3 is TGTGCCAGCAGCTTAAATGGTGCCGGGACAGGGACAAATGAGCAGTTCTTC.

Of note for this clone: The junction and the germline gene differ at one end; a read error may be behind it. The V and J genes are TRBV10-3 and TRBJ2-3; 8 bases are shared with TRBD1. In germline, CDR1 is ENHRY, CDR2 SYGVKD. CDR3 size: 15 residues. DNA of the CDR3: TGTGCCGTCAGAAGAGAGGACAGGGACACAGATACGCAGTATTTT. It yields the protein CAVRREDRDTDTQYF.

CDR3 residues: CASSKGIPDGPKETQYF. CDR3 bases: TGTGCCAGCAGCAAAGGGATTCCGGATGGGCCTAAAGAGACCCAGTACTTC. The rearrangement links TRBV21-1 to TRBJ2-5; the table's D call, TRBD1, has no DNA check behind it. TRBV21-1 constitutes a pseudogene. The CDR3 extends over 17 amino acids.

The DNA for the CDR3 is TGTGCCAGCAGCTCCGGGACTCCTGATTACAATGAGCAGTTCTTC. This codes for CASSSGTPDYNEQFF. The chain joins TRBV5-4 to TRBJ2-1; the D gene is possibly TRBD2 (6 bases). The CDR3 is made up of 15 amino acids. Per germline, CDR1 SGHNT and CDR2 YYREEE (reference sequence). With 3 bases removed from V and 4 bases from J, the gap between germline ends came to 14 bases.

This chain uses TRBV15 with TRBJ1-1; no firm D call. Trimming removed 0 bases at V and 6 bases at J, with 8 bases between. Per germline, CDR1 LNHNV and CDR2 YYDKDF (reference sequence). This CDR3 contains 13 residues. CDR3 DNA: TGTGCCACCAGCAGAGAAGGTCGGGCTGAAGCTTTCTTT. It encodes CATSREGRAEAFF. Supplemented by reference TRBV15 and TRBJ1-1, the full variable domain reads DAMVIQNPRYQVTQFGKPVTLSCSQTLNHNVMYWYQQKSSQAPKLLFHYYDKDFNNEADTPDNFQSRRPNTSFCFLDIRSPGLGDTAMYLCATSREGRAEAFFGQGTRLTVV.

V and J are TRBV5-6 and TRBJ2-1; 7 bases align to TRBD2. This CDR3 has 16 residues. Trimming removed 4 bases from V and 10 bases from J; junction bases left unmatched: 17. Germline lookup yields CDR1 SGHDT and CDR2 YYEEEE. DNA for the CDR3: TGTGCCAGCAGCAGGGGTCTGCCGGGAGGAGGCCGGGAGCAGTTCTTC. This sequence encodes CASSRGLPGGGREQFF.

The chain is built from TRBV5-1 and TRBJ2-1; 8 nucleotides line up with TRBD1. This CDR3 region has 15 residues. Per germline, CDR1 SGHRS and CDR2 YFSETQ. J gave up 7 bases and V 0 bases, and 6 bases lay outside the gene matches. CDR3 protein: CASSLAPGGRNEQFF. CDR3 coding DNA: TGCGCCAGCAGCTTGGCCCCAGGGGGCAGGAATGAGCAGTTCTTC. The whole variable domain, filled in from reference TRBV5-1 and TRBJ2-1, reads KAGVTQTPRYLIKTRGQQVTLSCSPISGHRSVSWYQQTPGQGLQFLFEYFSETQRNKGNFPGRFSGRQFSNSRSEMNVSTLELGDSALYLCASSLAPGGRNEQFFGPGTRLTVL.

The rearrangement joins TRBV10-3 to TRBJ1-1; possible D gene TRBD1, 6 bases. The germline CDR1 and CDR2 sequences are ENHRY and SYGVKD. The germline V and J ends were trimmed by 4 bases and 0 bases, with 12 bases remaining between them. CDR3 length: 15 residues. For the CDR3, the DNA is TGTGCCATCAGTGGGAAGCAGGGGCTGAACACTGAAGCTTTCTTT. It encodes CAISGKQGLNTEAFF.

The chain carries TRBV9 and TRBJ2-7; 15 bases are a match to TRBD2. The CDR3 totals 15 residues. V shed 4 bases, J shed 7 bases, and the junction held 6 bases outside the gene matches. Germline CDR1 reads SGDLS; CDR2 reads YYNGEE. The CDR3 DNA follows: TGTGCCAGCAGCCCCGGGACTAGCGGGGGGTTAGAGCAGTACTTC. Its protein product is CASSPGTSGGLEQYF.

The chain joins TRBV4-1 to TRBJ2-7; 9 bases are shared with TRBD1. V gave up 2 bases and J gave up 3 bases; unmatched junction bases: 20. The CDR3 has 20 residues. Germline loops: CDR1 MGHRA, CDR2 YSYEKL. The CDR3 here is CASSQRGRDRESGTVYEQYF. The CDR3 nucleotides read TGCGCCAGCAGCCAAAGGGGGCGGGACAGGGAATCCGGTACAGTCTACGAGCAGTACTTC.

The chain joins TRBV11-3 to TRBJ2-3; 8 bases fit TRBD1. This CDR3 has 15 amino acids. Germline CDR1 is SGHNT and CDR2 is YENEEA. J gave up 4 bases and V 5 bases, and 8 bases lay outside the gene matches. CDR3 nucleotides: TGTGCCAGCAGCATCCAGGGGGCCTTAGCAGATACGCAGTATTTT. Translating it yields CASSIQGALADTQYF.

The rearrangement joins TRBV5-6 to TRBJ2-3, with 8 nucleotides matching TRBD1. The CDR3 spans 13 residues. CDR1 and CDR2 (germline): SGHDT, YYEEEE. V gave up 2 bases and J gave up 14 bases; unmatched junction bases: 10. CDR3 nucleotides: TGTGCCAGCAGCTTTCAACAGGGGGTTTTCTTGTATTTT. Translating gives CASSFQQGVFLYF.

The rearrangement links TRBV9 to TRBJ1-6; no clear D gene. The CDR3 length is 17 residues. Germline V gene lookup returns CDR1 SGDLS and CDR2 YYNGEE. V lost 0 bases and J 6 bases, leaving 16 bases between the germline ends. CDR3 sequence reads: CASSVERQMRANSPLHF. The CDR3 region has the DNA TGTGCCAGCAGCGTAGAGCGGCAGATGAGGGCTAATTCACCCCTCCACTTT.

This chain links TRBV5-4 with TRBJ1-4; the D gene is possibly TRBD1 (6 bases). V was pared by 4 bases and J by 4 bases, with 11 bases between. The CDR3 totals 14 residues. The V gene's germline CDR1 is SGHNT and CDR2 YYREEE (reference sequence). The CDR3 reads CASSPGQNNEKLFF. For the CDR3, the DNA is TGTGCCAGCAGCCCGGGACAAAATAATGAAAAACTGTTTTTT. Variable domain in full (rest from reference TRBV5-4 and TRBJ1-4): ETGVTQSPTHLIKTRGQQVTLRCSSQSGHNTVSWYQQALGQGPQFIFQYYREEENGRGNFPPRFSGLQFPNYSSELNVNALELDDSALYLCASSPGQNNEKLFFGSGTQLSVL.

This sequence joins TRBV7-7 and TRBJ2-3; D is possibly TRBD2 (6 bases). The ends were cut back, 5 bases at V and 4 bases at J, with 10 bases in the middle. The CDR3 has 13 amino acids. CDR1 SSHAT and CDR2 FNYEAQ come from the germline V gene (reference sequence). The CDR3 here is CASSAGTADTQYF. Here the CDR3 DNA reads TGTGCCAGCAGCGCCGGGACTGCAGATACGCAGTATTTT.

CDR3: CASSITGGTEAFF. As DNA, the CDR3 is TGTGCCAGTAGTATCACAGGGGGCACTGAAGCTTTCTTT. This chain joins TRBV19 and TRBJ1-1; 8 bases match TRBD1. Losses at the gene ends were 3 bases for V and 4 bases for J; bases not matched to a gene: 1. The CDR3 has 13 residues. CDR1 is LNHDA and CDR2 is SQIVND in the germline V gene (reference sequence).

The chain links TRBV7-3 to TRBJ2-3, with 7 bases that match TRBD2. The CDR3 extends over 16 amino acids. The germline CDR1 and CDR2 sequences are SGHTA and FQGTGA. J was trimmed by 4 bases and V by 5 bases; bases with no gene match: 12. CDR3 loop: CASSPGSGIQADTQYF. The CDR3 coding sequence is TGTGCCAGCAGCCCTGGGAGCGGGATTCAGGCAGATACGCAGTATTTT.

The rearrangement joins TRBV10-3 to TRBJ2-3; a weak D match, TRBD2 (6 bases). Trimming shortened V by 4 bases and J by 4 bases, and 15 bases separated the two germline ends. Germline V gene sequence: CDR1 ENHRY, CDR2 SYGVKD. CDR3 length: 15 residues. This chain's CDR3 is CAISGLTSVADTQYF. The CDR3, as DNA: TGTGCCATCAGTGGGTTGACTAGTGTGGCAGATACGCAGTATTTT.

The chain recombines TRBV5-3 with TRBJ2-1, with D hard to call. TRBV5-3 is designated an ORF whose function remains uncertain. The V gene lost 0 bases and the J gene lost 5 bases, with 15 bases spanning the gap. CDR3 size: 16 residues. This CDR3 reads CARSLVCSNGHNEQFF. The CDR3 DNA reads TGTGCCAGAAGCTTGGTTTGCTCGAATGGGCACAATGAGCAGTTCTTC.